The 17 T cell receptor beta chains listed next were all sequenced from one sample in a study of control samples from healthy donors and cancer patients (dated by TCRdb to 2018 to 2020). Library creation used the immunoSEQ multiplex PCR assay. Sourced from immuneACCESS, this table was stored by TCRdb with only in-frame sequences that have V and J called. A share of the clones is absent; for the studies checked, an unresolved V gene accounts for under half, and the remainder has no known explanation. Across this sample there are some 120,000 clones, with over 75% seen only once. Roughly 2.8% of the sample is taken by the ten largest. Sequencing was carried out using blood. These receptors came from a man between 60 and 75 years old in good health.

This chain joins TRBV29-1 and TRBJ1-3; D unclear. The CDR3 consists of 15 residues. Germline CDR1 and CDR2: SQVTM and ANQGSEA. The V and J ends lost 0 bases and 4 bases respectively, with 13 bases between them. CDR3 loop: CSVEDARGLGNTIYF. Here the CDR3 DNA reads TGCAGCGTTGAAGATGCCCGAGGGCTCGGAAACACCATATATTTT.

This chain uses TRBV28 with TRBJ1-5, with 8 nucleotides matching TRBD1. V shed 4 bases and J 3 bases; nucleotides not matched to a gene: 5. CDR1 MDHEN and CDR2 SYDVKM come from the germline V gene. This CDR3 has 15 residues. The CDR3 loop is CASSSPGGPNQPQHF. The CDR3 DNA reads as TGTGCCAGCAGTTCTCCAGGGGGCCCCAATCAGCCCCAGCATTTT.

The chain joins TRBV19 to TRBJ1-3; TRBD1 might be the D (6 bases). Trimming stripped 7 bases from V and 3 bases from J, with 13 bases between. The germline gives CDR1 LNHDA, CDR2 SQIVND (reference sequence). The length of the CDR3 is 14 residues. CDR3 nucleotide sequence: TGTGCCAGTAAGGGACAAACCGATGGAAACACCATATATTTT. Translating gives CASKGQTDGNTIYF.

The V call is TRBV27, the J call TRBJ2-2, with D tentatively TRBD1 (5 bases). The V end lost 6 bases, the J end lost 1 base, and 9 bases lay between the germline ends. The germline gives CDR1 MNHEY, CDR2 SMNVEV (reference sequence). The length of the CDR3 is 14 residues. The CDR3 DNA reads TGTGCCAGCAGGGGAACAGGGAACACCGGGGAGCTGTTTTTT. This encodes CASRGTGNTGELFF.

A remark on this clone: The same CDR3 can be traced to other DNA sequences in this sample. This chain connects TRBV28 to TRBJ1-4; a possible D gene is TRBD1 (6 bases). Germline CDR1 reads MDHEN; CDR2 reads SYDVKM. The CDR3 has 15 residues. V lost 2 bases, J lost 4 bases, and 11 bases lay in between. CDR3 residues: CASSLPTGGNEKLFF. The CDR3 bases are TGTGCCAGCAGTTTACCGACAGGCGGTAATGAAAAACTGTTTTTT.

This chain joins TRBV7-9 and TRBJ2-7; D gene uncertain. V was shortened by 5 bases and J by 6 bases, with 11 bases between the two germline ends. The germline V gene encodes CDR1 SEHNR and CDR2 FQNEAQ (reference sequence). There are 12 residues in the CDR3. CDR3 sequence: CASSPYIGEQYF. The CDR3 nucleotides are TGTGCCAGCAGCCCTTATATCGGCGAGCAGTACTTC.

This chain joins TRBV19 and TRBJ2-3; no firm D call. The CDR3 is made up of 12 amino acids. Germline V gene lookup returns CDR1 LNHDA and CDR2 SQIVND (reference sequence). The V gene lost 6 bases and the J gene lost 4 bases, with 8 bases spanning the gap. The CDR3: CASSLWSDTQYF. CDR3 DNA sequence: TGTGCCAGTAGCCTGTGGTCAGATACGCAGTATTTT.

This clone was seen once. The chain carries TRBV7-3 and TRBJ1-4; the match to TRBD1 covers 9 bases. The length of the CDR3 is 16 residues. Germline values: CDR1 SGHTA, CDR2 FQGTGA. Unmatched junction bases numbered 9, after V lost 6 bases and J lost 4 bases. The CDR3 loop is CASRLRRGQGNEKLFF. The CDR3 nucleotides are TGTGCCAGCAGGCTCCGTCGGGGACAGGGTAATGAAAAACTGTTTTTT.

The chain links TRBV7-8 to TRBJ2-2; 7 bases match TRBD2. The germline V gene encodes CDR1 SGHVS and CDR2 FQNEAQ. Unmatched junction bases numbered 5, after V lost 1 base and J lost 6 bases. The CDR3 spans 15 residues. CDR3 in amino acids: CASSLGGGKSGELFF. DNA of the CDR3: TGTGCCAGCAGCTTAGGCGGGGGTAAATCCGGGGAGCTGTTTTTT.

The rearrangement links TRBV5-4 to TRBJ2-1, with a weak D call TRBD2 (6 bases). Trimming removed 0 bases at V and 7 bases at J, with 20 bases between. The CDR3 consists of 17 residues. CDR1 and CDR2 (germline): SGHNT, YYREEE (reference sequence). The CDR3 coding sequence is TGTGCCAGCAGCTTGGGAACCGGGACTGCGGTCCTAAATGAGCAGTTCTTC. Amino acid sequence: CASSLGTGTAVLNEQFF.

The chain couples TRBV18 to TRBJ1-4; a possible D gene is TRBD1 (5 bases). Trimming shortened V by 2 bases and J by 6 bases, and 7 bases separated the two germline ends. CDR1 and CDR2 from the germline V gene are KGHSH and LQKENI. There are 13 residues in the CDR3. CDR3 region: CASSPSRDEKLFF. The CDR3 coding sequence is TGTGCCAGCTCACCATCCAGGGATGAAAAACTGTTTTTT.

The chain has TRBV28 and TRBJ1-1; D not resolved. CDR1 is MDHEN and CDR2 is SYDVKM in the germline V gene. The ends were cut back, 0 bases at V and 8 bases at J, with 13 bases in the middle. CDR3 length: 14 residues. The CDR3 nucleotides are TGTGCCAGCAGTTTATGGTCTAGGCCGGACGAAGCTTTCTTT. Translated: CASSLWSRPDEAFF.

This clone was picked up one time. The chain has TRBV10-3 and TRBJ1-1; no clear D gene. Deletions cut 7 bases from V and 3 bases from J, with 15 bases between. The CDR3 totals 14 residues. Germline CDR1 ENHRY, CDR2 SYGVKD. In DNA, the CDR3 is TGTGCCATCAATTCCGATAGCGGGGACACTGAAGCTTTCTTT. It is translated as CAINSDSGDTEAFF.

The chain joins TRBV20-1 to TRBJ1-2; D possibly corresponds to TRBD1 (6 bases). CDR3 length: 11 residues. CDR1 is DFQATT, CDR2 SNEGSKA, per germline (reference sequence). Between the trimmed V and J ends, which lost 0 bases and 10 bases, there was a span of 9 bases. The DNA for the CDR3 is TGCAGTGCTAGAGAGCCAGGGGACTACACCTTC. This sequence encodes CSAREPGDYTF.

The genes are TRBV4-1 and TRBJ1-2; D gene ambiguous. The CDR3 runs 15 residues. V shed 0 bases and J shed 5 bases, with 13 bases lying between them. Germline V lookup: CDR1 MGHRA, CDR2 YSYEKL. CDR3 residues: CASSQDQTLPYGYTF. DNA for the CDR3: TGCGCCAGCAGCCAAGATCAAACTCTCCCTTATGGCTACACCTTC.

The rearrangement links TRBV5-1 to TRBJ1-1, with no clear D. The CDR3 is made up of 13 amino acids. Germline assignment: CDR1 SGHRS and CDR2 YFSETQ. V lost 2 bases to trimming and J lost 7 bases, with 12 bases between them. CDR3 nucleotides: TGCGCCAGCAGCTTTGTGAGTAGCTATGAAGCTTTCTTT. Residues: CASSFVSSYEAFF.

The chain combines TRBV19 with TRBJ2-2; TRBD1 agrees at 9 bases. This CDR3 contains 15 residues. Germline trimming cut 6 bases from V and 2 bases from J; bases unmatched to any gene: 4. Looked up from germline, CDR1 is LNHDA and CDR2 is SQIVND (reference sequence). The CDR3 DNA sequence: TGTGCCAGTAGAAAGGACAGGGGTAACACCGGGGAGCTGTTTTTT. It specifies CASRKDRGNTGELFF.